Ten or more counts support the clone carrying this TCR beta chain. Flow cytometry had shown expanded CD8+CD57+ cells in the patients chosen for sequencing. Using genomic DNA as the template, TCR beta VDJ and CDR3 profiling was carried out. Each CDR3 protein gets one entry after TCRdb re-called the reads with MiXCR. The sample holds 400,000 to 600,000 distinct CDR3 sequences, about a third seen once. The data were obtained in a study of CD8+CD57+ T cells in acquired aplastic anemia. Germline V gene lookup returns CDR1 DFQATT and CDR2 SNEGSKA (reference sequence). Trimming left V 3 bases short and J 3 bases short, with 15 bases between. The CDR3 loop spans 14 amino acids.

The clonotype comes from a human donor with aplastic anemia. The gene calls are TRBV20-1 and TRBJ2-7; D may be TRBD1 (6 bases). Sequencing was carried out using sorted CD4+, CD8+, or CD8+CD57+ T cells (not recorded which) from PBMCs. The CDR3 DNA is TGCAGTGCTAGGTCCCAGACAGGAGTCTACGAGCAGTACTTC. This gives the protein CSARSQTGVYEQYF.